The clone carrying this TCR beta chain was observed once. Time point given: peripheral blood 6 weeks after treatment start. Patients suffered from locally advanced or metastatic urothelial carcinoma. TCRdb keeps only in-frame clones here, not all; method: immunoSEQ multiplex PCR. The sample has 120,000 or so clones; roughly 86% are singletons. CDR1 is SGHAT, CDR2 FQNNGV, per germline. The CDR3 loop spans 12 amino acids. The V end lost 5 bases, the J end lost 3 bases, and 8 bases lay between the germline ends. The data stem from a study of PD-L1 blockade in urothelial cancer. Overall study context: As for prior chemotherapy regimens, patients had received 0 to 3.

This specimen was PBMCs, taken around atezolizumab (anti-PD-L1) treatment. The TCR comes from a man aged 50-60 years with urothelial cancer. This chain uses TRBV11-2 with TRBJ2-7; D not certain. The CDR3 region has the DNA TGTGCCAGCAGCCTTCCGGGCTACGAGCAGTACTTC. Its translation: CASSLPGYEQYF.